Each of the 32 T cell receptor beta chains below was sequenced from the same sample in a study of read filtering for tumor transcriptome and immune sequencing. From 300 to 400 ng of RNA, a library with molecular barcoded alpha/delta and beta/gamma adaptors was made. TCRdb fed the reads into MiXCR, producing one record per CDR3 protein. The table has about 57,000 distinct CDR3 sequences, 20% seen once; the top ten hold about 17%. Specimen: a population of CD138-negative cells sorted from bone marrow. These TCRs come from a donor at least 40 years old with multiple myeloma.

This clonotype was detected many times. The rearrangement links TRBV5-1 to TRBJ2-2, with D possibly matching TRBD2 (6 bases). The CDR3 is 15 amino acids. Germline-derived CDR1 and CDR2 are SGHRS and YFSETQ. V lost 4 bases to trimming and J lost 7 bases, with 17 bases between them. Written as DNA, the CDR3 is TGCGCCAGCAGCCAGCGGGCGCTTCCGGACGGGGAGCTGTTTTTT. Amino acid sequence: CASSQRALPDGELFF. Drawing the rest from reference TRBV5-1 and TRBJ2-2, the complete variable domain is KAGVTQTPRYLIKTRGQQVTLSCSPISGHRSVSWYQQTPGQGLQFLFEYFSETQRNKGNFPGRFSGRQFSNSRSEMNVSTLELGDSALYLCASSQRALPDGELFFGEGSRLTVL.

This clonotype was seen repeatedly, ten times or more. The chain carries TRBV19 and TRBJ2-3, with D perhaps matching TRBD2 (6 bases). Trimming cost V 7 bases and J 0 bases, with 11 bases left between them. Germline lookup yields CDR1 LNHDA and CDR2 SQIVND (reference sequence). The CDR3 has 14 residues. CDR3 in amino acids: CASISSGSTDTQYF. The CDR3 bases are TGTGCCAGTATTTCAAGCGGGAGCACAGATACGCAGTATTTT.

The CDR3 DNA is TGCGCCAGCAGCGAACGCGACGGCACGGGGTACGAGCAGTACTTC. Its translation: CASSERDGTGYEQYF. The rearrangement uses TRBV5-1 and TRBJ2-7; the D gene is possibly TRBD2 (5 bases). Germline-derived CDR1 and CDR2 are SGHRS and YFSETQ. The CDR3 runs to 15 residues. V lost 4 bases and J 4 bases, leaving 18 bases between the germline ends.

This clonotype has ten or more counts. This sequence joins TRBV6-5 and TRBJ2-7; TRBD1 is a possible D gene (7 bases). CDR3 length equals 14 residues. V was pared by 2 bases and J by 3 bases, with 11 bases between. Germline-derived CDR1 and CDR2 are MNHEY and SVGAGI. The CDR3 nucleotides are TGTGCCAGCAGTTACCAGGGGGGCGGCTACGAGCAGTACTTC. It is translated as CASSYQGGGYEQYF.

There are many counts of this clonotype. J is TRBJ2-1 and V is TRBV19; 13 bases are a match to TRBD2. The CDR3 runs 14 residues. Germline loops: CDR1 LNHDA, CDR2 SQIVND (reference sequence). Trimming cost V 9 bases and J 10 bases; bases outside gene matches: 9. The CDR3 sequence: CASKGTSGTIEQFF. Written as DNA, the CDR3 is TGTGCCAGCAAGGGGACTAGCGGGACAATCGAGCAGTTCTTC.

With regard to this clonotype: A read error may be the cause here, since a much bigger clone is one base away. The DNA for the CDR3 is TGTGCCAGCAGCAACATGCGGGAGAAGCTGTTTTTT. As protein: CASSNMREKLFF. The genes are TRBV5-4 and TRBJ2-2; 7 bases agree with TRBD2. The CDR3 totals 12 residues. Germline CDR1 SGHNT, CDR2 YYREEE (reference sequence). J lost 12 bases, V lost 4 bases, and 6 bases had no gene match.

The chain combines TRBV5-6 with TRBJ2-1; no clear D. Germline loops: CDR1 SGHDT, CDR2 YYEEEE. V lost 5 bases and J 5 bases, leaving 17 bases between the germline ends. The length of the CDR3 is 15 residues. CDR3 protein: CASRKYLFENNEQFF. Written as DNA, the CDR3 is TGTGCCAGCAGAAAGTATCTCTTTGAGAACAATGAGCAGTTCTTC.

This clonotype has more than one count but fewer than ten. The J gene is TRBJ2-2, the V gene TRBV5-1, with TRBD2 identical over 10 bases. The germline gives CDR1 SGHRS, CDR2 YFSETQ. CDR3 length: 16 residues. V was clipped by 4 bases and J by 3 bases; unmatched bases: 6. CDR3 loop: CASSMLAGGDTGELFF. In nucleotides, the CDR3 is TGCGCCAGCAGCATGTTAGCGGGAGGTGACACCGGGGAGCTGTTTTTT.

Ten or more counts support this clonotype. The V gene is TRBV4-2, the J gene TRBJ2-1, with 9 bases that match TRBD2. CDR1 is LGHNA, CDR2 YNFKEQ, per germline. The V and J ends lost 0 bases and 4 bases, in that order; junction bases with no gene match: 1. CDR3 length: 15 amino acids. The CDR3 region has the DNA TGTGCCAGCAGCCAAGAACTAGCGGGTTACAATGAGCAGTTCTTC. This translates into CASSQELAGYNEQFF.

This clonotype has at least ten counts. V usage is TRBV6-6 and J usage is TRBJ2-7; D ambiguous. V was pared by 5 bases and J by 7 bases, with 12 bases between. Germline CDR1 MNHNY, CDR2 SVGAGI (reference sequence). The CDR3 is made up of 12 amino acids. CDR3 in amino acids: CASSPSFLEQYF. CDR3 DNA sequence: TGTGCCAGCAGTCCCTCGTTTCTGGAGCAGTACTTC.

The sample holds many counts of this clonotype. The CDR3 DNA sequence: TGCAGCGTTGAAGGAGAGACAGGGAACAATGAGCAGTTCTTC. Amino acids: CSVEGETGNNEQFF. This chain uses TRBV29-1 with TRBJ2-1, with TRBD1 identical over 7 bases. Germline V gives CDR1 SQVTM, CDR2 ANQGSEA. V trimming: 1 base; J trimming: 5 bases; junction bases outside the gene matches: 5. The CDR3 totals 14 residues.

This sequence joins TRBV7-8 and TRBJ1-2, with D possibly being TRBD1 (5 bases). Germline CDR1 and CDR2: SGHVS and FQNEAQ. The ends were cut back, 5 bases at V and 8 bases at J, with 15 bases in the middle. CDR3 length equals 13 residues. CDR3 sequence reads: CASSLRAEGGYTF. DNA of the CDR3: TGTGCCAGCAGCCTCCGGGCCGAGGGGGGCTACACCTTC. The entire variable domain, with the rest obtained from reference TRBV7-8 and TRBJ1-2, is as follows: GAGVSQSPRYKVAKRGQDVALRCDPISGHVSLFWYQQALGQGPEFLTYFQNEAQLDKSGLPSDRFFAERPEGSVSTLKIQRTQQEDSAVYLCASSLRAEGGYTFGSGTRLTVV.

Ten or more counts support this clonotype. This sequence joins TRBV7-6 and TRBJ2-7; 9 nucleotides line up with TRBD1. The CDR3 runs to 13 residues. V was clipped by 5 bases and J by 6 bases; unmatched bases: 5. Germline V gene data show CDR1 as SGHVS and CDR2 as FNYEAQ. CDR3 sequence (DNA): TGTGCCAGCAGCCGGGGGACAGGGAGCGAGCAGTACTTC. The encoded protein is CASSRGTGSEQYF.

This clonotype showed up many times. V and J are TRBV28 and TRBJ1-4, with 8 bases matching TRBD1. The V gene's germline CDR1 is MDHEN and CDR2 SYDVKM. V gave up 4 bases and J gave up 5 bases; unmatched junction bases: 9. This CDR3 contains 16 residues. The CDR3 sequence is CASSWGPGQANEKLFF. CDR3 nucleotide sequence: TGTGCCAGCAGTTGGGGACCGGGACAGGCGAATGAAAAACTGTTTTTT. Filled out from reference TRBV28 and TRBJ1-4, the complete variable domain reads DVKVTQSSRYLVKRTGEKVFLECVQDMDHENMFWYRQDPGLGLRLIYFSYDVKMKEKGDIPEGYSVSREKKERFSLILESASTNQTSMYLCASSWGPGQANEKLFFGSGTQLSVL.

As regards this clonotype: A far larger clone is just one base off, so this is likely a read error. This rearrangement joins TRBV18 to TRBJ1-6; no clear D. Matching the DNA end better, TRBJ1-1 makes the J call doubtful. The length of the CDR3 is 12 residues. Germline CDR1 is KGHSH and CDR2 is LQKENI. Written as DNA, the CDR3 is TGTGCCAGCTCACCTGTCATAGCTGAAGCTTTCTTT. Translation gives CASSPVIAEAFF.

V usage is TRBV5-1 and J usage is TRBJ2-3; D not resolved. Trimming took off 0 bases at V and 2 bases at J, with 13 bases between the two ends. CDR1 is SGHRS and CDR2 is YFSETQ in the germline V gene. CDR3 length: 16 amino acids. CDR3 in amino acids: CASSLGARLLTDTQYF. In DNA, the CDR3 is TGCGCCAGCAGCTTGGGGGCTCGGCTACTCACAGATACGCAGTATTTT. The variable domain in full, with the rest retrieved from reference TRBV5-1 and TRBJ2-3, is KAGVTQTPRYLIKTRGQQVTLSCSPISGHRSVSWYQQTPGQGLQFLFEYFSETQRNKGNFPGRFSGRQFSNSRSEMNVSTLELGDSALYLCASSLGARLLTDTQYFGPGTRLTVL.

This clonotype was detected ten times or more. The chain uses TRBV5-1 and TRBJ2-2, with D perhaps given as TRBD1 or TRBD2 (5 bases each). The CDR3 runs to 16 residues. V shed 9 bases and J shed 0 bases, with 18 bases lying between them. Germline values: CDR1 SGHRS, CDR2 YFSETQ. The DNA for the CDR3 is TGCGCCACCCCGTCCAGGGACCCACCGAACACCGGGGAGCTGTTTTTT. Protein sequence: CATPSRDPPNTGELFF.

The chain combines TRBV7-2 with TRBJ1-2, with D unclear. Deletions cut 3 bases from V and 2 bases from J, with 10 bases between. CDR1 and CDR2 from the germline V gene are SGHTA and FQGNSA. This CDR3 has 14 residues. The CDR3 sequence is CASSFSTKNYGYTF. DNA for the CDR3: TGTGCCAGCAGCTTTAGTACAAAAAACTATGGCTACACCTTC.

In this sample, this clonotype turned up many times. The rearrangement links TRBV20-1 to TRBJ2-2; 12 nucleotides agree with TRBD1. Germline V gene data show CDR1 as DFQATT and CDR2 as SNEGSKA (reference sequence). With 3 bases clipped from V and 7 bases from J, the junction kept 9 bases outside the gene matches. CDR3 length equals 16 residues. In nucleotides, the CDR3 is TGCAGTGCTAGTAGTTCGGGACAGGGGGCCGGCGGGGAGCTGTTTTTT. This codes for CSASSSGQGAGGELFF.

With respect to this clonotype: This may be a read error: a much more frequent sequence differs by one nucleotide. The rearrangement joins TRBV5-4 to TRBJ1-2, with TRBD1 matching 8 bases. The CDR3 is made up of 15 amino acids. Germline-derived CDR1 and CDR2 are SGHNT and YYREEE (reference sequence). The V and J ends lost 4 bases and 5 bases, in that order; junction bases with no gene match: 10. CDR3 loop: CASSPSRGRGYGYTF. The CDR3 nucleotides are TGTGCCAGCAGCCCCTCCAGGGGGCGAGGTTATGGCTACACCTTC.

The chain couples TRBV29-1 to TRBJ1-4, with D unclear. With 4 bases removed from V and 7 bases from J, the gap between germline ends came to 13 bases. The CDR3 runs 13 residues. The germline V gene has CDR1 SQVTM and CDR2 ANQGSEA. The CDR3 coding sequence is TGCAGCGTTGCTCGGGGTATGGGTGAAAAACTGTTTTTT. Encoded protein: CSVARGMGEKLFF.

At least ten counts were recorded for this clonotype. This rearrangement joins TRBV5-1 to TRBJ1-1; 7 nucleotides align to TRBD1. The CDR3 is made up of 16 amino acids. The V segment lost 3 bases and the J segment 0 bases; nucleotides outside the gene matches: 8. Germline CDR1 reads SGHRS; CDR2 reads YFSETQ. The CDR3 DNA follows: TGCGCCAGCAGCTCTGGACAGGTAGGCTTGAACACTGAAGCTTTCTTT. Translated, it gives CASSSGQVGLNTEAFF.

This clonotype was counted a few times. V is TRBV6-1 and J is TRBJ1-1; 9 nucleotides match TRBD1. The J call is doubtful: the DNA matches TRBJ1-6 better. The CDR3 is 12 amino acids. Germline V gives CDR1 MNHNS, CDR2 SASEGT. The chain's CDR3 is CASRETGGPLHF. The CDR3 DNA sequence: TGTGCCAGCAGGGAGACAGGGGGACCTCTCCACTTT.

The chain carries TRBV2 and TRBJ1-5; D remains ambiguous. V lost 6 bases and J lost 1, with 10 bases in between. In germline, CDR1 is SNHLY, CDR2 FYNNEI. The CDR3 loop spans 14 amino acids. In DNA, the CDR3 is TGTGCCAGCAGCCCTGGACGGAGCAATCAGCCCCAGCATTTT. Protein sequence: CASSPGRSNQPQHF.

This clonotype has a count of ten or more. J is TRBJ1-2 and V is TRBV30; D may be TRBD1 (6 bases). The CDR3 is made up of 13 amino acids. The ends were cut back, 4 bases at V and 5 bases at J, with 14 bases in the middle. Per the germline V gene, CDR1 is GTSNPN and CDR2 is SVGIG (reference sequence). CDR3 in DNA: TGTGCCTGGAATCCAGGGCAGGGGTATGGCTACACCTTC. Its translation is CAWNPGQGYGYTF.

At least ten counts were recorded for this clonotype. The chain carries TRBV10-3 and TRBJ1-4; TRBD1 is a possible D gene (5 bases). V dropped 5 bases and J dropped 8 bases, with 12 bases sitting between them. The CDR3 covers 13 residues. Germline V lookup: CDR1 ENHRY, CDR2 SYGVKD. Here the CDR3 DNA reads TGTGCCATCAGTCCCGGGGCCTTAGAAAAACTGTTTTTT. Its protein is CAISPGALEKLFF.

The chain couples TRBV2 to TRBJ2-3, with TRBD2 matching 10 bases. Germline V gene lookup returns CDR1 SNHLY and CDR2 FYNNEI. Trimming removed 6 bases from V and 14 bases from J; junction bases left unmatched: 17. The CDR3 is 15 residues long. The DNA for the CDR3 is TGTGCCAGCAGGGGCAGCGGGGGGGCAGCAGATACGTGGTATTTT. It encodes CASRGSGGAADTWYF.

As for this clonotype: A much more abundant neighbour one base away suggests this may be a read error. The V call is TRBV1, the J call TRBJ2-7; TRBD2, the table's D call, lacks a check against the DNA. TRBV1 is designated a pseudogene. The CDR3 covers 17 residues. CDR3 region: CTSSQGLGTPVSYEQYF. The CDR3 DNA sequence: TGCACCAGCAGCCAAGGTCTCGGGACTCCTGTCTCCTACGAGCAGTACTTC.

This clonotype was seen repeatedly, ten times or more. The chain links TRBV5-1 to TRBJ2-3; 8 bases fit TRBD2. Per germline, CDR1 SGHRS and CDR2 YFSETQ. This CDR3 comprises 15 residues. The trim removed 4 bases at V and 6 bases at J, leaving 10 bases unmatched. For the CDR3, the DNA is TGCGCCAGCAGCCCCACTAGCGGAAGAGGGGATACGCAGTATTTT. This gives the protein CASSPTSGRGDTQYF. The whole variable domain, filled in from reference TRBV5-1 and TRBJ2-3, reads KAGVTQTPRYLIKTRGQQVTLSCSPISGHRSVSWYQQTPGQGLQFLFEYFSETQRNKGNFPGRFSGRQFSNSRSEMNVSTLELGDSALYLCASSPTSGRGDTQYFGPGTRLTVL.

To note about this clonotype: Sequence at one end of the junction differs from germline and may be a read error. The CDR3 loop is CASSEEYCGGSNTGELFF. CDR3 coding DNA: TGTGCCAGCAGTGAAGAGTATTGTGGCGGCTCGAATACCGGGGAGCTGTTTTTT. This sequence joins TRBV2 and TRBJ2-2; D not certain. Per the germline V gene, CDR1 is SNHLY and CDR2 is FYNNEI. This CDR3 spans 18 amino acids.

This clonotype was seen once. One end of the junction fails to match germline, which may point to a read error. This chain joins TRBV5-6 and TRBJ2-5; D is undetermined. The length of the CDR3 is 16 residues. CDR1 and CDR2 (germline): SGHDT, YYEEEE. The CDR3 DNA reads TGTGCCAGCAGCTTGTTCCGGTCCGACCAAAGAGAGGCCCAGTACTTC. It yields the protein CASSLFRSDQREAQYF.

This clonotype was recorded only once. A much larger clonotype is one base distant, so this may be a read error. This CDR3 reads CASGGTGPSEYGYTF. In nucleotides, the CDR3 is TGTGCCAGTGGCGGGACAGGGCCGTCCGAGTATGGCTACACCTTC. The chain is built from TRBV12-3 or TRBV12-4 and TRBJ1-2; 9 bases line up with TRBD1. Trimming cost V 9 bases and J 5 bases; bases outside gene matches: 13. This CDR3 region has 15 residues.